This T cell receptor beta chain was observed in a study of T cell responses to AZD1222 COVID-19 vaccine. Study results and limitations: Regions left unmutated in variants are reportedly the target of nearly half of spike-specific TCRs. Vaccine-associated CD4 TCRs ranged over spike, dominating at 160-218 and 743-854.

V was clipped by 5 bases and J by 1 base; unmatched bases: 6. This CDR3 is 15 amino acids long. CDR1 and CDR2 from the germline V gene are MNHEY and SMNVEV (reference sequence). This clone was counted a single time. The target antigen is unknown. Clones were sequenced by immunoSEQ multiplex PCR, and TCRdb holds only the in-frame ones, with some missing. The sample lists 180,000 or so clones, about 93% occurring once. This clonotype was obtained from an adult who received the AZD1222 COVID-19 vaccine. The sequencing used peripheral blood, collected 28 days after the second AZD1222 dose. The chain recombines TRBV27 with TRBJ1-1; 8 bases match TRBD1. CDR3 in amino acids: CASSLTQGGNTEAFF. CDR3 sequence (DNA): TGTGCCAGCAGTCTAACACAGGGGGGGAACACTGAAGCTTTCTTT.